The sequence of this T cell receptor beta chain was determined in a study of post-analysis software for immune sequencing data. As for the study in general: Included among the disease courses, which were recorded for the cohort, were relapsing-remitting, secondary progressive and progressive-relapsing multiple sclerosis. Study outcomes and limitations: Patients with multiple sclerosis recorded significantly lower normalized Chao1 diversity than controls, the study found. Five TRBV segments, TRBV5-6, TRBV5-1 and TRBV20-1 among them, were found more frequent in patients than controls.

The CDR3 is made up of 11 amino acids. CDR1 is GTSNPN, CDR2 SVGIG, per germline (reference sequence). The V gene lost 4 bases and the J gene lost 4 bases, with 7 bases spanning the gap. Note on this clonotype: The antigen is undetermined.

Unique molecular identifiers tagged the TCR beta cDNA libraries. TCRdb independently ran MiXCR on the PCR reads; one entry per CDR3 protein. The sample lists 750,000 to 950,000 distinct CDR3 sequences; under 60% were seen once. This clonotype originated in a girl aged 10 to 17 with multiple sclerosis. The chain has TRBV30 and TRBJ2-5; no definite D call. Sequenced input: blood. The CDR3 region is CAWTEGETQYF. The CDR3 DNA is TGTGCCTGGACGGAAGGAGAGACCCAGTACTTC.